This T cell receptor (beta chain) was captured in a study of blood T cell repertoires in COVID-19. Across the study: T cells, B-cell-depleted T cells, or PBMCs provided the cDNA or gDNA that served as material.

Only in-frame clones appear in the TCRdb table, and some are missing; sequencing was by immunoSEQ multiplex PCR. The repertoire includes around 150,000 clones, roughly 90% of them detected once, and approximately 2.8% sits in the top ten. Germline V gene sequence: CDR1 LNHDA, CDR2 SQIVND (reference sequence). V was clipped by 2 bases and J by 9 bases; unmatched bases: 14. The CDR3 extends over 16 amino acids. This sequence was found in a man in his fifties or sixties with acute or convalescent COVID-19. The chain combines TRBV19 with TRBJ1-2, with 8 bases that match TRBD1. The sample comprised peripheral blood. The CDR3 bases are TGTGCCAGTAGTATAAGTTACGGTCCAGGGGGCGGCAGCTACACCTTC. This gives the protein CASSISYGPGGGSYTF.